The present TCR beta chain was sequenced within a study of shared clonotypes between healthy human individuals. There are 16 residues in the CDR3. J gave up 0 bases and V 3 bases, and 6 bases lay outside the gene matches. Germline V gives CDR1 ENHRY, CDR2 SYGVKD. Details on this clone: No antigen is known for it.

General study results and limits: Investigators expected sequencing depth to affect clonotype sharing among donors. Sample collection involved blood only; tissue repertoires are likely different.

The naive CD8 subset, CD45RO-negative cells positively selected for CCR7, excluded terminally differentiated effector memory CD45RA+ cells. Splitting of each subset's genomic DNA was done evenly across several immunoSEQ plates. Authors' processing steps: With immunoSEQ giving junction-only sequences and no quality scores, filtering differed. TCRdb's table, derived via immunoSEQ multiplex PCR, lists solely in-frame clones and lacks some. V, J and clone size are taken as reported in that table, and D and trimming were inferred from the DNA itself. The sample has around 600,000 clones; about 95% are singletons.

The sequence was collected from a woman in her thirties in good health. The specimen sequenced was naive CD8+ T cells sorted from blood. The J gene is TRBJ1-1, the V gene TRBV10-3; 8 nucleotides align to TRBD1. The CDR3 DNA reads as TGTGCCATCAGTGAAGGGACAGGACAAATGAACACTGAAGCTTTCTTT. Amino acid sequence: CAISEGTGQMNTEAFF.